The 10 T cell receptor beta chains below come from one sample, sequenced in a study of shared clonotypes between healthy human individuals. Some clones are missing from TCRdb's copy, which holds only in-frame ones; the method was immunoSEQ multiplex PCR. The repertoire includes about 320,000 clones, roughly 91% of them detected once, and around 15% sits in the top ten. The sequenced material came from memory CD8+ T cells sorted from blood. As to subset: CD45RO+ cells pooled with CCR7-negative TemRA cells. These receptors were taken from a man in his late teens or twenties in good health.

This chain uses TRBV4-1 with TRBJ2-1; 7 bases line up with TRBD2. The CDR3 loop spans 13 amino acids. Germline assignment: CDR1 MGHRA and CDR2 YSYEKL. Trimming cost V 4 bases and J 9 bases; bases outside gene matches: 6. CDR3 in amino acids: CASSRGTGGEQFF. As DNA, the CDR3 is TGCGCCAGCAGCCGGGGGACGGGGGGTGAGCAGTTCTTC.

The chain carries TRBV6-1 and TRBJ1-1; D is uncertain. CDR1 is MNHNS and CDR2 is SASEGT in the germline V gene. Trimming left V 4 bases short and J 1 base short, with 13 bases between. The CDR3 has 15 amino acids. CDR3 DNA sequence: TGTGCCAGCAGTGCGCCCCTTGGACGGAACACTGAAGCTTTCTTT. Encoded protein: CASSAPLGRNTEAFF.

The rearrangement joins TRBV15 to TRBJ2-1; perhaps TRBD2 as D (5 bases). V was pared by 0 bases and J by 9 bases, with 9 bases between. CDR1 and CDR2 from the germline V gene are LNHNV and YYDKDF (reference sequence). The CDR3 extends over 13 amino acids. The CDR3 reads CATSRDLGGEQFF. The CDR3 bases are TGTGCCACCAGCAGAGATCTCGGAGGTGAGCAGTTCTTC.

Here the CDR3 reads CASSSRESYEQYF. CDR3 coding DNA: TGTGCCAGCAGCTCCAGGGAAAGCTACGAGCAGTACTTC. V and J are TRBV7-9 and TRBJ2-7; D is perhaps TRBD1 (5 bases). CDR1 and CDR2 (germline): SEHNR, FQNEAQ (reference sequence). V lost 4 bases, J lost 3 bases, and 10 bases lay in between. The CDR3 spans 13 residues.

The gene calls are TRBV2 and TRBJ2-3; tentative D call: TRBD1 (6 bases). With 4 bases removed from V and 0 bases from J, the gap between germline ends came to 11 bases. Looked up from germline, CDR1 is SNHLY and CDR2 is FYNNEI. The CDR3 is 15 residues long. CDR3 residues: CASSGITGSTDTQYF. The CDR3, as DNA: TGTGCCAGCAGTGGGATAACAGGGAGCACAGATACGCAGTATTTT. Together with reference TRBV2 and TRBJ2-3, the CDR3 gives the full variable domain: EPEVTQTPSHQVTQMGQEVILRCVPISNHLYFYWYRQILGQKVEFLVSFYNNEISEKSEIFDDQFSVERPDGSNFTLKIRSTKLEDSAMYFCASSGITGSTDTQYFGPGTRLTVL.

This chain links TRBV11-2 with TRBJ2-7; a possible D gene is TRBD2 (5 bases). The CDR3 is 15 amino acids. Germline values: CDR1 SGHAT, CDR2 FQNNGV. Trimming pared 0 bases from V and 2 bases from J, leaving 11 bases between. This chain's CDR3 is CASSLEIGVTYEQYF. In DNA, the CDR3 is TGTGCCAGCAGCTTAGAAATCGGGGTTACCTACGAGCAGTACTTC.

V is TRBV2 and J is TRBJ2-3, with unresolved D. CDR3 length: 17 residues. Trimming stripped 4 bases from V and 2 bases from J, with 19 bases between. In germline, CDR1 is SNHLY, CDR2 FYNNEI. This CDR3 reads CASSGGRVDLLTDTQYF. CDR3 DNA: TGTGCCAGCAGTGGCGGAAGGGTCGATTTACTCACAGATACGCAGTATTTT. The full variable domain, its missing parts supplied by reference TRBV2 and TRBJ2-3, is EPEVTQTPSHQVTQMGQEVILRCVPISNHLYFYWYRQILGQKVEFLVSFYNNEISEKSEIFDDQFSVERPDGSNFTLKIRSTKLEDSAMYFCASSGGRVDLLTDTQYFGPGTRLTVL.

V and J are TRBV7-9 and TRBJ1-2, with D maybe TRBD1 (5 bases). Between the trimmed V and J ends, which lost 1 base and 1 base, there was a span of 13 bases. The germline CDR1 and CDR2 sequences are SEHNR and FQNEAQ (reference sequence). The CDR3 has 16 amino acids. The CDR3 DNA sequence: TGTGCCAGCAGCTTAGATATGGGGCCAGGTAACTATGGCTACACCTTC. Its protein is CASSLDMGPGNYGYTF.

The chain joins TRBV7-6 to TRBJ2-3; 8 bases are shared with TRBD2. The CDR3 spans 17 residues. V was clipped by 3 bases and J by 1 base; unmatched bases: 9. The germline V gene has CDR1 SGHVS and CDR2 FNYEAQ. CDR3 in DNA: TGTGCCAGCAGCTTCAGCGTTTCGGGGGGGGGCACAGATACGCAGTATTTT. The encoded protein is CASSFSVSGGGTDTQYF. The variable domain in full, with the rest retrieved from reference TRBV7-6 and TRBJ2-3, is GAGVSQSPRYKVTKRGQDVALRCDPISGHVSLYWYRQALGQGPEFLTYFNYEAQQDKSGLPNDRFSAERPEGSISTLTIQRTEQRDSAMYRCASSFSVSGGGTDTQYFGPGTRLTVL.

The chain couples TRBV5-4 to TRBJ2-7; D remains unclear. The germline gives CDR1 SGHNT, CDR2 YYREEE (reference sequence). V was clipped by 4 bases and J by 4 bases, with 15 bases between them. The CDR3 is made up of 14 amino acids. The CDR3 sequence is CASSARPWGYEQYF. The CDR3 coding sequence is TGTGCCAGCAGCGCCCGACCCTGGGGATACGAGCAGTACTTC.